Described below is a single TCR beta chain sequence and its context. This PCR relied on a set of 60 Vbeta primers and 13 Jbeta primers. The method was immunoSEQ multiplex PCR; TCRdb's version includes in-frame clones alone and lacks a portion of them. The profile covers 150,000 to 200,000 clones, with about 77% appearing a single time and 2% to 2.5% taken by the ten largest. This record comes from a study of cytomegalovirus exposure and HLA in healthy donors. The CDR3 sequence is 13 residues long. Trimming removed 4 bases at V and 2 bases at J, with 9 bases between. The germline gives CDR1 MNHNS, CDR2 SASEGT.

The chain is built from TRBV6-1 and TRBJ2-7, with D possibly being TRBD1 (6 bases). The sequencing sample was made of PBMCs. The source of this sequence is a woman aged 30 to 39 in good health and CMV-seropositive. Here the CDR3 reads CASSGTEPYEQYF. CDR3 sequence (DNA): TGTGCCAGCAGTGGGACAGAGCCCTACGAGCAGTACTTC.